This TCR beta chain derives from a study of cytomegalovirus exposure and HLA in healthy donors. Study summary: Earlier work reported approximately 100 million unique TCR beta sequences from roughly 180 million T cells.

Germline loops: CDR1 MNHNS, CDR2 SASEGT. The V and J ends lost 7 bases and 10 bases, in that order; junction bases with no gene match: 14. This CDR3 spans 14 amino acids. Primers included in the PCR were 60 Vbeta and 13 Jbeta primers. Some clones are missing from TCRdb's copy, which holds only in-frame ones; the method was immunoSEQ multiplex PCR. Altogether approximately 150,000 clones are present, roughly 72% being singletons, with the ten largest covering 1%. Study-wide results and caveats: Later on, an analysis tied over 15,000 TCR beta sequences to HLA alleles at 0.05 false discovery rate. As a later analysis showed, a missense DCLRE1C variant was linked to trimming of TCR beta V- and J-genes. Most TCR beta V segments were productive about 87% or about 30% of the time in an earlier analysis.

As for this clone: Its antigen is unidentified.

The sequence was collected from a woman aged 40 to 50 in good health and CMV-seronegative. The rearrangement joins TRBV6-1 to TRBJ2-3, with 7 bases identical to TRBD2. Sequenced material: PBMCs. CDR3 nucleotides: TGTGCCAGCAAGGAGACTAGCCCCACCCGGTCGCAGTATTTT. Protein: CASKETSPTRSQYF.